This T cell receptor (beta chain) was retrieved from a study of blood T cell repertoires in COVID-19. Study-wide context: Sample material is recorded as cDNA or gDNA derived from T cells, B-cell-depleted T cells, or PBMCs.

CDR1 and CDR2 (germline): LGHDT, YNNKEL (reference sequence). This CDR3 region has 13 residues. V was pared by 1 base and J by 4 bases, with 7 bases between. This table comes from immunoSEQ multiplex PCR, and its TCRdb copy is limited to in-frame clones, with some not included. The table lists more than 90,000 clones, 65% to 80% of them singletons. The rearrangement links TRBV3-1 (or the pseudogene TRBV3-2) to TRBJ1-1, with TRBD1 as a possible D gene (5 bases). Sequenced material: peripheral blood. This sequence was found in a man in his sixties or seventies with acute or convalescent COVID-19. The CDR3: CASSQVQGTEAFF. The CDR3 coding sequence is TGTGCCAGCAGCCAAGTTCAGGGCACTGAAGCTTTCTTT.